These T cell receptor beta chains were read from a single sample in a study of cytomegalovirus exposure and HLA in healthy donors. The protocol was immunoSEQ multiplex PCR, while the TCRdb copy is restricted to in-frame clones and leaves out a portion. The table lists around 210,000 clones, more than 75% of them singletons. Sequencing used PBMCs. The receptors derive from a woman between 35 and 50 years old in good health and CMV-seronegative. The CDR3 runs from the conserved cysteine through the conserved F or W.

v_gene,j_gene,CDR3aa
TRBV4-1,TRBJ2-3,CASSQVGRDRYTDTQYF
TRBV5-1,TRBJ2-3,CASSLASATDTQYF
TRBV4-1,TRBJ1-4,CASSLGTIQGEKLFF
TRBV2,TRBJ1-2,CASSEPVGDRYGYTF
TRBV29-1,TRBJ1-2,CSVGDRNHGYTF
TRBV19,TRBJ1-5,CASDYNRGNAPQHF
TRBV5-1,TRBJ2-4,CASQRDRGNIQYF
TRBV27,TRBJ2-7,CASSSSYEQYF
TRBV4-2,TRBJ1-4,CASSRGRGRNEKLFF
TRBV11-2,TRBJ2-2,CASSLVEGELFF
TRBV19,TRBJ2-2,CASTGPGGELFF
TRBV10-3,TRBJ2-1,CAIRPNLGAVEQFF
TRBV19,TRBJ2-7,CASSAGLADFSYEQYF
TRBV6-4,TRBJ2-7,CARTTGDFGAYEQYF
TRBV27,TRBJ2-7,CASSSRGGNYEQYF
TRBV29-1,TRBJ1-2,CSVTGGTHGYTF
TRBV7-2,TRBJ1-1,CASSLTGTVNTEAFF
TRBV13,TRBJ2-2,CASSGETNTGELFF
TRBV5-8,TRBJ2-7,CASSSGQGSYEQYF
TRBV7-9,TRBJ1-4,CASAVGQANEKLFF
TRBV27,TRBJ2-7,CASSFSTGASTYEQYF
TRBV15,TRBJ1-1,CATSRPGHQNTEAFF
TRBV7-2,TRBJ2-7,CASSFGTVGGYEQYF
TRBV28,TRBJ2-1,CASTSGGAYNEQFF
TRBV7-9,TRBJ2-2,CASSPLQGVNTGELFF
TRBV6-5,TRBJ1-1,CASSYSSRGYPEAFF
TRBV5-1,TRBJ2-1,CASSGSLSGKNNEQFF
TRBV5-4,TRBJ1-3,CASSQDSVFSGNTIYF
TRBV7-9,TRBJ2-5,CASSPRTGQETQYF
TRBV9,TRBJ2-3,CASSVESFMGDTQYF
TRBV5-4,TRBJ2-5,CASRAGVGETQYF
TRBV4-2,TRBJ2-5,CASSQDTGGGETQYF
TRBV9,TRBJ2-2,CASSVLAGGHTGELFF
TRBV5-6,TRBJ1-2,CASSIGLGVEGYTF
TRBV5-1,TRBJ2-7,CASSATGYEQYF
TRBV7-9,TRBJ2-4,CASSLPRTGEIKNIQYF
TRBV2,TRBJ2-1,CATIPGAKGEQFF
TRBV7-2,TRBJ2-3,CASSLINPWVAGESDTQYF
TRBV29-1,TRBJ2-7,CSGSTGGYEQYF
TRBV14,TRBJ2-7,CASSRAGLTYEQYF
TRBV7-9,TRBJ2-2,CASSHDFPTGELFF
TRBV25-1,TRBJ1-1,CASSEYRGGEAFF
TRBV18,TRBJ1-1,CASSPTENTEAFF
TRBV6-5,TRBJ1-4,CASSYSTGVNEKLFF
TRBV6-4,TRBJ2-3,CASSDYAGRTDTQYF
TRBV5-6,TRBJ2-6,CASSLRSPGANVLTF
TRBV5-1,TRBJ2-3,CASSLGRSGTSPDTQYF
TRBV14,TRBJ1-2,CASSPHAREANYGYTF
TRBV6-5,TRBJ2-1,CASSYLPGQGAYEQFF
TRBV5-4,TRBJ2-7,CASSLLSQGREQYF
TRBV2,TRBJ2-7,CASSVSSFLADPYEQYF
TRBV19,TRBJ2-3,CASSMAGGSGDTQYF